Below are 17 T cell receptor beta chains sequenced from a single sample in a study of Graves' ophthalmopathy and Graves' hyperthyroidism. The study amplified TCR beta CDR3 regions using RNA transcripts. A first-round RT-PCR used HTBI primers, followed by a second-round multiplex PCR. One entry per CDR3 protein, called by TCRdb with MiXCR from the multiplex PCR reads. The table lists approximately 160,000 distinct CDR3 sequences, roughly two fifths of them singletons. Sequenced: peripheral blood. The receptors were sampled from a woman aged 40 to 50 with Graves' ophthalmopathy.

The chain uses TRBV15 and TRBJ2-7; TRBD1 agrees at 9 bases. This CDR3 is built from 14 residues. The V segment lost 4 bases and the J segment 5 bases; nucleotides outside the gene matches: 6. The germline V gene encodes CDR1 LNHNV and CDR2 YYDKDF (reference sequence). CDR3 in amino acids: CATSIGQGLHEQYF. CDR3 coding DNA: TGTGCCACCAGCATCGGACAGGGGCTCCACGAGCAGTACTTC.

The gene calls are TRBV6-1 and TRBJ2-5; D is perhaps TRBD1 (5 bases). The germline V gene has CDR1 MNHNS and CDR2 SASEGT. V lost 7 bases and J lost 4, with 13 bases in between. The CDR3 sequence is 13 residues long. This CDR3 is CASMARTGETQYF. The CDR3 nucleotides read TGTGCCAGCATGGCCAGAACAGGAGAGACCCAGTACTTC.

This clonotype was detected ten times or more. J is TRBJ1-2 and V is TRBV29-1; D remains unclear. V lost 6 bases and J lost 8, with 13 bases in between. This CDR3 has 11 amino acids. Per the germline V gene, CDR1 is SQVTM and CDR2 is ANQGSEA. The CDR3: CSVGDAGGYTF. The CDR3 region has the DNA TGCAGCGTGGGTGACGCGGGGGGCTACACCTTC.

The V and J genes are TRBV20-1 and TRBJ2-1; TRBD2 matches at 11 bases. The CDR3 has 15 amino acids. The germline CDR1 and CDR2 sequences are DFQATT and SNEGSKA (reference sequence). After removal of 4 bases from V and 6 bases from J, the junction contained 8 bases not matched to a gene. CDR3 in DNA: TGCAGTGCTAACAGTGGGCTAGCGGGAGGCAATGAGCAGTTCTTC. Amino acid sequence: CSANSGLAGGNEQFF.

The chain uses TRBV14 and TRBJ1-3, with D possibly TRBD1 on 6 matching bases. The CDR3 length is 16 residues. V lost 4 bases and J lost 4, with 17 bases in between. Germline CDR1 and CDR2: SGHDN and FVKESK. CDR3 residues: CASSPRRIDRGNTIYF. Written as DNA, the CDR3 is TGTGCCAGCAGCCCCCGCCGGATAGACAGGGGAAACACCATATATTTT.

This clonotype showed up many times. The chain recombines TRBV4-1 with TRBJ1-5; D perhaps matches TRBD1 (6 bases). V was clipped by 1 base and J by 6 bases, with 16 bases between them. Germline CDR1 MGHRA, CDR2 YSYEKL. The CDR3 length is 16 residues. This CDR3 is CASSQGGQPALQPQHF. The CDR3 DNA reads as TGCGCCAGCAGCCAAGGAGGACAGCCCGCCCTTCAGCCCCAGCATTTT.

This sequence joins TRBV30 and TRBJ2-6, with D hard to call. Per germline, CDR1 GTSNPN and CDR2 SVGIG (reference sequence). V lost 5 bases, J lost 2 bases, and 7 bases lay in between. This CDR3 contains 13 residues. The CDR3 DNA is TGTGCCTGGTATGGGGCTGGGGCCAACGTCCTGACTTTC. Its translation is CAWYGAGANVLTF.

This clonotype was detected ten times or more. The chain carries TRBV28 and TRBJ2-5, with D unclear. V dropped 2 bases and J dropped 5 bases, with 6 bases sitting between them. This CDR3 spans 12 amino acids. CDR1 MDHEN and CDR2 SYDVKM come from the germline V gene. Here the CDR3 reads CASSLTKETQYF. The CDR3 nucleotides read TGTGCCAGCAGTTTAACTAAGGAGACCCAGTACTTC.

At least ten counts were recorded for this clonotype. The chain links TRBV19 to TRBJ1-1; D is perhaps TRBD1 (5 bases). The CDR3 loop spans 14 amino acids. In germline, CDR1 is LNHDA, CDR2 SQIVND (reference sequence). V was shortened by 4 bases and J by 0 bases, with 9 bases between the two germline ends. The CDR3: CASSRGIMNTEAFF. The CDR3 nucleotides are TGTGCCAGTAGTAGGGGGATTATGAACACTGAAGCTTTCTTT. The whole variable domain, remainder taken from reference TRBV19 and TRBJ1-1, is DGGITQSPKYLFRKEGQNVTLSCEQNLNHDAMYWYRQDPGQGLRLIYYSQIVNDFQKGDIAEGYSVSREKKESFPLTVTSAQKNPTAFYLCASSRGIMNTEAFFGQGTRLTVV.

The sample holds many counts of this clonotype. The CDR3 nucleotides are TGTGCCAGTAGTTGGGTCCCTACCGCGTACCAAGAGACCCAGTACTTC. It translates to CASSWVPTAYQETQYF. The J gene is TRBJ2-5, the V gene TRBV19; D not certain. The germline gives CDR1 LNHDA, CDR2 SQIVND (reference sequence). Trimming took 5 bases from V and 0 from J, leaving 16 bases between them. This CDR3 has 16 residues.

This clonotype was counted at least ten times. J is TRBJ2-3 and V is TRBV4-3; TRBD2 matches 8 bases. V lost 0 bases and J lost 7; bases outside the gene matches: 3. CDR1 is LGHNA, CDR2 YSLEER, per germline. The CDR3 runs to 14 residues. The CDR3 sequence: CASSQEVAGYTQYF. Here the CDR3 DNA reads TGCGCCAGCAGCCAAGAGGTAGCGGGATATACGCAGTATTTT.

The CDR3 DNA reads TGTGCCAGCACTAGACAGGGACAGAGCCAAGAGACCCAGTACTTC. Translated, it gives CASTRQGQSQETQYF. The gene calls are TRBV28 and TRBJ2-5, with 7 bases aligning to TRBD1. The germline CDR1 and CDR2 sequences are MDHEN and SYDVKM. The CDR3 totals 15 residues. V was clipped by 7 bases and J by 1 base; unmatched bases: 9.

The gene calls are TRBV12-3 or TRBV12-4 and TRBJ1-5, with D possibly being TRBD1 (5 bases). The CDR3 loop spans 15 amino acids. Trimming removed 5 bases from V and 7 bases from J, with 18 bases in between. The CDR3 coding sequence is TGTGCCAGCAGTCCCGGCAGGGTGGGCCTCCAGCCCCAGCATTTT. It encodes CASSPGRVGLQPQHF.

This clonotype was seen at least ten times. This chain links TRBV20-1 with TRBJ1-6; 8 bases map to TRBD1. Trimming cost V 0 bases and J 7 bases; bases outside gene matches: 8. The CDR3 consists of 16 residues. Germline V lookup: CDR1 DFQATT, CDR2 SNEGSKA (reference sequence). The CDR3 nucleotides are TGCAGTGCTAGAGATGCCAGTTCAGGGGGCAATTCACCCCTCCACTTT. Its translation is CSARDASSGGNSPLHF.

This clonotype was recorded many times. The V gene is TRBV13, the J gene TRBJ2-7, with D hard to call. Germline V CDR1 and CDR2: PRHDT, FYEKMQ (reference sequence). The V and J ends lost 4 bases and 4 bases respectively, with 14 bases between them. This CDR3 has 14 amino acids. The CDR3 nucleotides are TGTGCCAGCAGCTCCCATGCGGATCATTACGAGCAGTACTTC. This translates into CASSSHADHYEQYF.

The table lists this clonotype with many counts. The chain employs TRBV27 and TRBJ2-2; 7 bases align to TRBD2. The CDR3 totals 15 residues. Germline CDR1 and CDR2: MNHEY and SMNVEV (reference sequence). The V and J ends lost 1 base and 2 bases, in that order; junction bases with no gene match: 1. The CDR3 DNA sequence: TGTGCCAGCAGTTTATGGGGGGGAAACACCGGGGAGCTGTTTTTT. The encoded protein is CASSLWGGNTGELFF.

This clonotype was observed many times. The V gene is TRBV11-1, the J gene TRBJ2-2; 10 nucleotides agree with TRBD1. The V and J ends lost 10 bases and 5 bases, in that order; junction bases with no gene match: 13. The length of the CDR3 is 16 residues. In germline, CDR1 is SGHAT, CDR2 FQDESV (reference sequence). The CDR3 DNA sequence: TGTGCCACTATTGCGAGTGGACAGGGGGGAACCGGGGAGCTGTTTTTT. Residues: CATIASGQGGTGELFF.